This TCR beta chain originates from a study of T cells in Graves' hyperthyroidism and ophthalmopathy. The CDR3 spans 15 residues. V lost 3 bases and J lost 6, with 17 bases in between. Germline CDR1 DFQATT, CDR2 SNEGSKA (reference sequence). This clonotype has only a few counts. The antigen remains undetermined. Regions amplified from RNA transcripts were the TCR beta CDR3 regions. Using the HTBI primer set, a first-round RT-PCR was run on the TCR CDR3. A single record per CDR3 protein comes from TCRdb applying MiXCR to the multiplex PCR reads. The sample has roughly 740,000 distinct CDR3 sequences, about 15% seen once; the top ten hold roughly 8%. Study observations and caveats: Ophthalmopathy onset followed model prediction by a median roughly 6.5 months.

Stable Graves' hyperthyroidism denoted no ophthalmopathy progression over 18 months. Those patients with uncontrolled infection, other autoimmune disease, pregnancy or lactation were excluded. The J gene is TRBJ2-2, the V gene TRBV20-1; D ambiguous. Input material: blood. The clonotype originates from a man aged 18 to 29 with Graves' hyperthyroidism. The CDR3 DNA sequence: TGCAGTGCTAGTTGGGCAGGACGAAGTTCCGGGGAGCTGTTTTTT. It yields the protein CSASWAGRSSGELFF.